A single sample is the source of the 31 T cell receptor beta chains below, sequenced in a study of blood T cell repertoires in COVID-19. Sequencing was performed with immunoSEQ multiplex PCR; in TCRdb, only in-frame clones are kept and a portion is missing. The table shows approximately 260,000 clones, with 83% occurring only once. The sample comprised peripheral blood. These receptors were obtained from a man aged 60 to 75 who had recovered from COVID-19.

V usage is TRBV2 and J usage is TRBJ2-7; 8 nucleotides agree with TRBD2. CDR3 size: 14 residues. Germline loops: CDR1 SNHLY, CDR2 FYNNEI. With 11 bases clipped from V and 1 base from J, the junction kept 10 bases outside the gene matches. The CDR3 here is CAGWSGGMSYEQYF. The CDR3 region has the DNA TGTGCCGGATGGTCGGGAGGGATGTCCTACGAGCAGTACTTC.

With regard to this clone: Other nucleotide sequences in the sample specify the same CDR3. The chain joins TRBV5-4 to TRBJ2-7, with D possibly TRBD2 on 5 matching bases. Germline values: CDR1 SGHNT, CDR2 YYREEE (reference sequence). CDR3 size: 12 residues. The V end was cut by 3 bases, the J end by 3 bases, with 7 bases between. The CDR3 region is CASSSGGYEQYF. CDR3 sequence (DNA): TGTGCCAGCAGCTCAGGAGGCTACGAGCAGTACTTC.

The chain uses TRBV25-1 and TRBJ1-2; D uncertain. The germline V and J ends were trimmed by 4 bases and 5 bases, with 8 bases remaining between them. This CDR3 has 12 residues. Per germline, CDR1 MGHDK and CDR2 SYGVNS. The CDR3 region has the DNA TGTGCCAGCAGTGCCACACGTTATGGCTACACCTTC. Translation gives CASSATRYGYTF.

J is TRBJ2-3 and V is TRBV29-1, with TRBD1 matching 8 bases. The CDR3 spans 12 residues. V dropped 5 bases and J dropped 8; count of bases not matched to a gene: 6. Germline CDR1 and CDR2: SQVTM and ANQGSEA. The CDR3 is CSVRQGAGTQYF. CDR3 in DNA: TGCAGCGTTCGCCAGGGGGCGGGTACGCAGTATTTT.

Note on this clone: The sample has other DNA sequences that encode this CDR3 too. As DNA, the CDR3 is TGTGCCAGCAGCCAAGTAGGCGGGACAGATACGCAGTATTTT. Its translation: CASSQVGGTDTQYF. The chain carries TRBV3-1 (or the pseudogene TRBV3-2) and TRBJ2-3, with D possibly matching TRBD2 (5 bases). Looked up from germline, CDR1 is LGHDT and CDR2 is YNNKEL (reference sequence). The V and J ends lost 1 base and 3 bases respectively, with 8 bases between them. CDR3 size: 14 residues.

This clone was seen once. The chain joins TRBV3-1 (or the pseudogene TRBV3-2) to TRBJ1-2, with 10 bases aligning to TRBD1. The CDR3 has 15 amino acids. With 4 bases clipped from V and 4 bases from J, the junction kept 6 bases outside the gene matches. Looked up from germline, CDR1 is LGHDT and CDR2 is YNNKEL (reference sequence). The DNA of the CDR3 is TGTGCCAGCAGCCCCCAGGACAGGGGGATCTATGGCTACACCTTC. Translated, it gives CASSPQDRGIYGYTF.

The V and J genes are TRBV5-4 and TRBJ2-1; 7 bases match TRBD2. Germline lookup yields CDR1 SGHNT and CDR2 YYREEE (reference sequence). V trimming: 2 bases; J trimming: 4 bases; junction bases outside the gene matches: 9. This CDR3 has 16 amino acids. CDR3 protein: CASSFSVGGGYNEQFF. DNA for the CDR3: TGTGCCAGCAGCTTTTCGGTTGGCGGGGGATACAATGAGCAGTTCTTC.

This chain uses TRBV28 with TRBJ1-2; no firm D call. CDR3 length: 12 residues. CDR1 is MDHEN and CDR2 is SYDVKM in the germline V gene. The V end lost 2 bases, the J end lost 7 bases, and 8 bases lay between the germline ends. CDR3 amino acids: CASSLDIRGYTF. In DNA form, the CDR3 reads TGTGCCAGCAGTTTAGACATCCGTGGCTACACCTTC.

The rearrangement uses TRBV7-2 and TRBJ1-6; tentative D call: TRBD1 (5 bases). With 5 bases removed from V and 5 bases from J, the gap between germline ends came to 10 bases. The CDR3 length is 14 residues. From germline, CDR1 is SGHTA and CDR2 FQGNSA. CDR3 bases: TGTGCCAGCAGCCCGGGACTTCATAATTCACCCCTCCACTTT. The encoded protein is CASSPGLHNSPLHF.

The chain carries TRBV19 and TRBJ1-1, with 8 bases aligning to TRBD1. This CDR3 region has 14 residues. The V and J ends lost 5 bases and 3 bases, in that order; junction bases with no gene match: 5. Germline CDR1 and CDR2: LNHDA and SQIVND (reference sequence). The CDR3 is CASSPRQGYTEAFF. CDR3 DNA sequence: TGTGCCAGTAGTCCAAGACAGGGGTACACTGAAGCTTTCTTT.

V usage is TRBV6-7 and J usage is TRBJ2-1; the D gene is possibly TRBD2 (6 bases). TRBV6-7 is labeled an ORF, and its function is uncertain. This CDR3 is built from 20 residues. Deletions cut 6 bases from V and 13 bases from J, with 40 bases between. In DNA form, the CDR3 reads TGTGCCAGCAGGGGGCAGGAGACTCTAGCGCAAGGTAGTCTTCCAATAAAACAGTTCTTC. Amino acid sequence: CASRGQETLAQGSLPIKQFF.

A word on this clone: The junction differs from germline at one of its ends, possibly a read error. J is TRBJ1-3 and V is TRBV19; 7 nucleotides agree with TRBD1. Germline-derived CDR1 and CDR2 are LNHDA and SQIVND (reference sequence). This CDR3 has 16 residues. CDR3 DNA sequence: TGTGCCAGTAGCATAGCGACAGGGATCTCTGGAAACACCATATATTTT. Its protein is CASSIATGISGNTIYF.

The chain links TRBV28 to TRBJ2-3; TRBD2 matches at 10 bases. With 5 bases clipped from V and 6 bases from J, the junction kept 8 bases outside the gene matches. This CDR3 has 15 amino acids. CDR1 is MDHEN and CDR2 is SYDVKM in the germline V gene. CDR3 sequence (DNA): TGTGCCAGCAGTGCCCAGCGGGGGGGGGCCGATACGCAGTATTTT. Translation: CASSAQRGGADTQYF.

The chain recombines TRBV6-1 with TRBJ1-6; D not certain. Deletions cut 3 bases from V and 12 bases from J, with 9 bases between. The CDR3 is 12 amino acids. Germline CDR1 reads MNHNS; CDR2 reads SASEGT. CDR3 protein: CASSELSGPLHF. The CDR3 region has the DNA TGTGCCAGCAGTGAGCTGAGCGGACCCCTCCACTTT.

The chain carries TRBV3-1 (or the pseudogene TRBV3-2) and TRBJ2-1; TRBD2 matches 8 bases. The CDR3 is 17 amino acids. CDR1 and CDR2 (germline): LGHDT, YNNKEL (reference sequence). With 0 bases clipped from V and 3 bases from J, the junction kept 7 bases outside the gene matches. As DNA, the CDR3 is TGTGCCAGCAGCCAAGATTCTACTAGCGGATACTACAATGAGCAGTTCTTC. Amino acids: CASSQDSTSGYYNEQFF.

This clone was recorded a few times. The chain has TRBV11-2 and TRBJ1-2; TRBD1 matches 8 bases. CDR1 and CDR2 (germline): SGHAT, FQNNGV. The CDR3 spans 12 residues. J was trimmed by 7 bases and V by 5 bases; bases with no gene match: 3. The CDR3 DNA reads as TGTGCCAGCAGCACAGACAGGGGTGGCTACACCTTC. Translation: CASSTDRGGYTF.

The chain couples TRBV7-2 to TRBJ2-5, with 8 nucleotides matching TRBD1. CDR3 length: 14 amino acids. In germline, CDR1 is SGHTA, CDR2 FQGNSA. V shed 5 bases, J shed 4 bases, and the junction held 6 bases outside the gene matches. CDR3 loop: CASSARQGRETQYF. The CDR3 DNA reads TGTGCCAGCAGCGCAAGACAGGGGAGAGAGACCCAGTACTTC. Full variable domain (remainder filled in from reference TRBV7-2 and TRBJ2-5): GAGVSQSPSNKVTEKGKDVELRCDPISGHTALYWYRQSLGQGLEFLIYFQGNSAPDKSGLPSDRFSAERTGGSVSTLTIQRTQQEDSAVYLCASSARQGRETQYFGPGTRLLVL.

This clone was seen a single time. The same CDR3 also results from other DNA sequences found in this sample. The CDR3 region is CSVGQKQETQYF. The CDR3 DNA reads as TGCAGCGTTGGACAGAAGCAAGAGACCCAGTACTTC. This chain connects TRBV29-1 to TRBJ2-5; a weak D match, TRBD1 (5 bases). Germline loops: CDR1 SQVTM, CDR2 ANQGSEA. Trimming left V 4 bases short and J 2 bases short, with 8 bases between. The CDR3 runs 12 residues.

The CDR3 sequence is CSVEGRNYGYTF. CDR3 nucleotides: TGCAGCGTGGAGGGGCGTAACTATGGCTACACCTTC. The V call is TRBV29-1, the J call TRBJ1-2; D may be TRBD1 (5 bases). The CDR3 has 12 residues. Trimming shortened V by 6 bases and J by 1 base, and 9 bases separated the two germline ends. Per the germline V gene, CDR1 is SQVTM and CDR2 is ANQGSEA. Together with reference TRBV29-1 and TRBJ1-2, the CDR3 gives the full variable domain: SAVISQKPSRDICQRGTSLTIQCQVDSQVTMMFWYRQQPGQSLTLIATANQGSEATYESGFVIDKFPISRPNLTFSTLTVSNMSPEDSSIYLCSVEGRNYGYTFGSGTRLTVV.

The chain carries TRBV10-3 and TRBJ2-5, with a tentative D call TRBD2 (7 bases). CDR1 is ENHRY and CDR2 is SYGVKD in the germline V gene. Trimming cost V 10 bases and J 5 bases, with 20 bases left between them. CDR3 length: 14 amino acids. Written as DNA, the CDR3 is TGTGCCACCGAGGGAGGGGGGGCCCTGGAGACCCAGTACTTC. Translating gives CATEGGGALETQYF.

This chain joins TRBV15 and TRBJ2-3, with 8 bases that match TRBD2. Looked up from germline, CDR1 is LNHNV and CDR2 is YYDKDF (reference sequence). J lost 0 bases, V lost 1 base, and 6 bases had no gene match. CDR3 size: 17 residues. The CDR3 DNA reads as TGTGCCACCAGCAGAGTCGGGAGGGGGGGCAGCACAGATACGCAGTATTTT. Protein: CATSRVGRGGSTDTQYF.

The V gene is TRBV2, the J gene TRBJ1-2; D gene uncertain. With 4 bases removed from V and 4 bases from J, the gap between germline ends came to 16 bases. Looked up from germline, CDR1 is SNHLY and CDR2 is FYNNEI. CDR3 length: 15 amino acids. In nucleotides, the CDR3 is TGTGCCAGCAGTGGTCAGGTTCACCCGTCCTATGGCTACACCTTC. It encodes CASSGQVHPSYGYTF.

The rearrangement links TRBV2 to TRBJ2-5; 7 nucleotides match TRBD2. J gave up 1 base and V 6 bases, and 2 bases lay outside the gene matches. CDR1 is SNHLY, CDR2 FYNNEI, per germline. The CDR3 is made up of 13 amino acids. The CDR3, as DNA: TGTGCCAGCAGGGGGAGGGCCCAAGAGACCCAGTACTTC. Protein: CASRGRAQETQYF.

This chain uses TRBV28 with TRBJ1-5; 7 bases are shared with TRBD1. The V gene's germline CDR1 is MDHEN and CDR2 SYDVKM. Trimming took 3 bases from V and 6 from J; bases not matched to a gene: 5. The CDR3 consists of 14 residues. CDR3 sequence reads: CASSFRAGGQPQHF. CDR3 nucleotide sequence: TGTGCCAGCAGTTTTAGGGCAGGGGGTCAGCCCCAGCATTTT.

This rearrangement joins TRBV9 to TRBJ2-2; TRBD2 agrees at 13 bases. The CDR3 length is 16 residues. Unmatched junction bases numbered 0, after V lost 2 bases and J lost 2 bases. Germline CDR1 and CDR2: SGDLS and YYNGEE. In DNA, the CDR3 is TGTGCCAGCAGCGTGGGACTAGCGGGAAACACCGGGGAGCTGTTTTTT. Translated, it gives CASSVGLAGNTGELFF. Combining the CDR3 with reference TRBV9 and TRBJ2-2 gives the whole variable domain DSGVTQTPKHLITATGQRVTLRCSPRSGDLSVYWYQQSLDQGLQFLIQYYNGEERAKGNILERFSAQQFPDLHSELNLSSLELGDSALYFCASSVGLAGNTGELFFGEGSRLTVL.

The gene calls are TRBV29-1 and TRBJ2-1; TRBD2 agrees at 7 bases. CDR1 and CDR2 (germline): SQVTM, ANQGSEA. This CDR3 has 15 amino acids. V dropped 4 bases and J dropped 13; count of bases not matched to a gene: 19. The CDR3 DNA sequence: TGCAGCGTTGTTCTGGTAGCGGGCGGTGGCGCGATCCAGTTCTTC. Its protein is CSVVLVAGGGAIQFF.

The CDR3 DNA reads as TGCGCCAGCAGTGAGAAGAGAATGAACACTGAAGCTTTCTTT. It yields the protein CASSEKRMNTEAFF. The chain combines TRBV10-1 with TRBJ1-1, with unresolved D. Trimming removed 2 bases from V and 0 bases from J, with 7 bases in between. The germline V gene encodes CDR1 WNHNN and CDR2 SYGVQD (reference sequence). The length of the CDR3 is 14 residues.

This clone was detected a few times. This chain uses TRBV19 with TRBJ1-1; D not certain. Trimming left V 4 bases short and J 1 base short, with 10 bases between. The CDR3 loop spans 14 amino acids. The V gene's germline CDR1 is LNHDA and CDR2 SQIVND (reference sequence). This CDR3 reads CASSKPGKNTEAFF. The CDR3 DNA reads TGTGCCAGTAGTAAGCCGGGGAAGAACACTGAAGCTTTCTTT.

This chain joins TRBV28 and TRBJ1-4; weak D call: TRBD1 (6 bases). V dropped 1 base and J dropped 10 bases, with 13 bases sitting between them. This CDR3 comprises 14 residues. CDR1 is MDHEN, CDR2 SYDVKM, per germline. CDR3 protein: CASSLSYRAAKLFF. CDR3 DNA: TGTGCCAGCAGTTTATCGTACAGGGCGGCAAAACTGTTTTTT.

The CDR3 loop reads CASSSQGGSYEQYF. The CDR3 DNA follows: TGTGCCAGTAGTTCACAGGGGGGCTCCTACGAGCAGTACTTC. The V and J genes are TRBV19 and TRBJ2-7, with 8 positions matching TRBD1. This CDR3 has 14 residues. Germline values: CDR1 LNHDA, CDR2 SQIVND (reference sequence). V dropped 5 bases and J dropped 0; count of bases not matched to a gene: 3.

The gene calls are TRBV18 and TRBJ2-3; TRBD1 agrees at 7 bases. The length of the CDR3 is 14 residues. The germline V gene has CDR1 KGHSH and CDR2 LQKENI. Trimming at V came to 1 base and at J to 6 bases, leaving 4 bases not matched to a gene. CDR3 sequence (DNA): TGTGCCAGCTCACCACTGAGCAGGGGGGATACGCAGTATTTT. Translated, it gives CASSPLSRGDTQYF.